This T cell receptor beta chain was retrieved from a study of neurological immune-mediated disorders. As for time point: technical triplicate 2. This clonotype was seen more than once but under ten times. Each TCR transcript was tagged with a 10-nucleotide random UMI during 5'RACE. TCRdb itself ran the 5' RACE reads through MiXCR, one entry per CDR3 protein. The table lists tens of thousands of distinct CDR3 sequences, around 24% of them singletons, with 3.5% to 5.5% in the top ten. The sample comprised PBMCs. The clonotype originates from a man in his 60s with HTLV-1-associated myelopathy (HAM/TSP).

The CDR3 spells CASTTVGRGKETQYF. The CDR3 coding sequence is TGTGCCAGCACCACCGTGGGTCGAGGAAAAGAGACCCAGTACTTC. V is TRBV2 and J is TRBJ2-5; D is undetermined. The CDR3 runs to 15 residues. V was pared by 7 bases and J by 3 bases, with 18 bases between. The germline CDR1 and CDR2 sequences are SNHLY and FYNNEI.